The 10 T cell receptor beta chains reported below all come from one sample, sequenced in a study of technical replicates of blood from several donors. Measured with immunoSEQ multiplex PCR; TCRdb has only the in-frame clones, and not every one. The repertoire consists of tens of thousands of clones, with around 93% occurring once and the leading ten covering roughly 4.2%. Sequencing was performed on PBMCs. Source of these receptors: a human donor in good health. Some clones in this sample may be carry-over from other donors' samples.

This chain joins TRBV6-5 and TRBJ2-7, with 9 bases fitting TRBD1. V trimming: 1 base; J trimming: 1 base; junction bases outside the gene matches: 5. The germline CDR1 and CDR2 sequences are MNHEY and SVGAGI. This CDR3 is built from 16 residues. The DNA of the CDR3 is TGTGCCAGCAGTTACTGGGGGACAGGGAAGTCCTACGAGCAGTACTTC. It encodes CASSYWGTGKSYEQYF.

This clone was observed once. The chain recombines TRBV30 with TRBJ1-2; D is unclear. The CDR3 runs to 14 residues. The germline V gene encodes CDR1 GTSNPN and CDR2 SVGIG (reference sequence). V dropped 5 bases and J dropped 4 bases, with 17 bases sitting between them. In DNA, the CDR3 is TGTGCCTGGTGCCCCGGGATGGGGTTCTATGGCTACACCTTC. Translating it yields CAWCPGMGFYGYTF.

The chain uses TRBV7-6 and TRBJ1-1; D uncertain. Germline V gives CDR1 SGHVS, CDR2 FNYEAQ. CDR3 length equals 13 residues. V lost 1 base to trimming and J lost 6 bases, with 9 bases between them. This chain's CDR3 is CASSLGVESEAFF. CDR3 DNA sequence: TGTGCCAGCAGCTTAGGGGTGGAGTCTGAAGCTTTCTTT. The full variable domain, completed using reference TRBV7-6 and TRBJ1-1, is GAGVSQSPRYKVTKRGQDVALRCDPISGHVSLYWYRQALGQGPEFLTYFNYEAQQDKSGLPNDRFSAERPEGSISTLTIQRTEQRDSAMYRCASSLGVESEAFFGQGTRLTVV.

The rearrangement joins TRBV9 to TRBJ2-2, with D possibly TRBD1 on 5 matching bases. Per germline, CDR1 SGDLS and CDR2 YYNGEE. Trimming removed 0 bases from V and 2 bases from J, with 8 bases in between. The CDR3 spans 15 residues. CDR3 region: CASSVVGVNTGELFF. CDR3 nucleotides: TGTGCCAGCAGCGTAGTAGGGGTTAACACCGGGGAGCTGTTTTTT.

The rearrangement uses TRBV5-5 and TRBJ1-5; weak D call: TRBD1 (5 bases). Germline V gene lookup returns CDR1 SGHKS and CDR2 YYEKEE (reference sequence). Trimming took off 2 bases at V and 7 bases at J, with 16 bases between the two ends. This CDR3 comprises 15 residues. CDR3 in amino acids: CASSLGDGGLQPQHF. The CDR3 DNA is TGTGCCAGCAGCTTAGGGGACGGGGGTTTACAGCCCCAGCATTTT.

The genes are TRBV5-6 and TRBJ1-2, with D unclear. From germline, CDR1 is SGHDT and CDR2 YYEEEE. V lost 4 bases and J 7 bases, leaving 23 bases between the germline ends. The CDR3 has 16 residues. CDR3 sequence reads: CASSPRRLGEVAGYTF. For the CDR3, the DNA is TGTGCCAGCAGCCCCAGACGGCTCGGGGAAGTAGCTGGCTACACCTTC.

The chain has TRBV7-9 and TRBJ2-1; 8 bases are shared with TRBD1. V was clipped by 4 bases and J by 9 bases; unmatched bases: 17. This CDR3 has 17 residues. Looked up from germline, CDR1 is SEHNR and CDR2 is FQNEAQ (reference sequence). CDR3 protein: CASSSRFRTGITPEQFF. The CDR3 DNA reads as TGTGCCAGCAGCTCCAGATTCCGGACAGGGATCACACCTGAGCAGTTCTTC.

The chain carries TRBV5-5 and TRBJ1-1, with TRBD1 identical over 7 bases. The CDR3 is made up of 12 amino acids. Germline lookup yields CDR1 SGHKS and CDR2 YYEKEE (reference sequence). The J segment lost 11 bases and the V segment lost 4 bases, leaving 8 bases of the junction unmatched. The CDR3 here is CASSRRQGEAFF. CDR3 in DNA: TGTGCCAGCAGCCGGAGACAGGGAGAGGCTTTCTTT.

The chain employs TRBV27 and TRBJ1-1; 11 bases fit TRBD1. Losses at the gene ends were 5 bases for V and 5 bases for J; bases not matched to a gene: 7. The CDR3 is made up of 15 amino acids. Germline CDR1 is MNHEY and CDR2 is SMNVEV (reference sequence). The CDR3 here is CASSPGQGARTEAFF. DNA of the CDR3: TGTGCCAGCAGTCCCGGACAGGGGGCTCGAACTGAAGCTTTCTTT.

In DNA form, the CDR3 reads TGTGCCAGTAGGTACGACAGGAACACTGAAGCTTTCTTT. Its protein product is CASRYDRNTEAFF. The V gene is TRBV19, the J gene TRBJ1-1; the D gene is possibly TRBD1 (5 bases). The CDR3 totals 13 residues. The V end was cut by 6 bases, the J end by 1 base, with 9 bases between. Germline lookup yields CDR1 LNHDA and CDR2 SQIVND (reference sequence).